Each of the 13 T cell receptor beta chains below was sequenced from the same sample in a study of CD8 T cells in Susac syndrome. Random-hexamer reverse transcription was applied to roughly 0.45 to 1 ug RNA. TCRdb analysed the immunoSEQ multiplex PCR reads with MiXCR anew, one entry per CDR3 protein. The repertoire holds about 83,000 distinct CDR3 sequences, approximately 95% seen once, with roughly 0.44% in the top ten. The sample was CD8+ T cells from PBMCs. These receptors came from a human donor with Susac syndrome.

This clonotype was found once. This rearrangement joins TRBV2 to TRBJ2-1; unclear D gene. There are 12 residues in the CDR3. The V and J ends lost 3 bases and 8 bases respectively, with 8 bases between them. Germline V lookup: CDR1 SNHLY, CDR2 FYNNEI. CDR3 DNA sequence: TGTGCCAGCAGTGAGGATGAAGATGAGCAGTTCTTC. Translation: CASSEDEDEQFF.

CDR3 sequence reads: CASSVGTSTTDTQYF. CDR3 coding DNA: TGTGCCAGCAGCGTCGGGACTAGCACCACAGATACGCAGTATTTT. J is TRBJ2-3 and V is TRBV9, with 9 bases aligning to TRBD2. CDR3 length: 15 residues. With 2 bases clipped from V and 2 bases from J, the junction kept 3 bases outside the gene matches. CDR1 and CDR2 (germline): SGDLS, YYNGEE. The variable domain in full, completed from reference TRBV9 and TRBJ2-3, reads DSGVTQTPKHLITATGQRVTLRCSPRSGDLSVYWYQQSLDQGLQFLIQYYNGEERAKGNILERFSAQQFPDLHSELNLSSLELGDSALYFCASSVGTSTTDTQYFGPGTRLTVL.

The chain carries TRBV27 and TRBJ2-3; 11 bases fit TRBD2. The CDR3 loop spans 14 amino acids. Germline lookup yields CDR1 MNHEY and CDR2 SMNVEV (reference sequence). V trimming: 6 bases; J trimming: 6 bases; junction bases outside the gene matches: 5. The CDR3 nucleotides read TGTGCCAGCAGCTTACTAGCGGGAGAGGATACGCAGTATTTT. Amino acid sequence: CASSLLAGEDTQYF.

The rearrangement joins TRBV4-3 to TRBJ2-7; D is tentatively TRBD1 or TRBD2 (5 bases each). Germline CDR1 reads LGHNA; CDR2 reads YSLEER. The CDR3 is 13 residues long. The V gene lost 0 bases and the J gene lost 6 bases, with 9 bases spanning the gap. CDR3 in DNA: TGCGCCAGCAGCCAAGATGACGGGGCCGAGCAGTACTTC. Encoded protein: CASSQDDGAEQYF.

CDR3 residues: CAILASDYNEQFF. The CDR3 nucleotides read TGTGCCATACTAGCGTCAGACTACAATGAGCAGTTCTTC. This sequence joins TRBV2 and TRBJ2-1; 7 nucleotides line up with TRBD2. Germline CDR1 SNHLY, CDR2 FYNNEI. With 10 bases clipped from V and 3 bases from J, the junction kept 6 bases outside the gene matches. This CDR3 is 13 amino acids long.

This rearrangement joins TRBV4-1 to TRBJ2-7, with a tentative D call TRBD2 (6 bases). This CDR3 has 16 amino acids. V gave up 0 bases and J gave up 4 bases, with 16 bases separating them. Looked up from germline, CDR1 is MGHRA and CDR2 is YSYEKL. CDR3 coding DNA: TGCGCCAGCAGCCAAGAAGCGGGTCTCAGAATTTACGAGCAGTACTTC. This codes for CASSQEAGLRIYEQYF.

The V and J genes are TRBV20-1 and TRBJ1-1; D might be TRBD1 (5 bases). The CDR3 has 13 residues. Germline V CDR1 and CDR2: DFQATT, SNEGSKA (reference sequence). The ends were cut back, 5 bases at V and 2 bases at J, with 12 bases in the middle. CDR3 bases: TGCAGTGCTCCGCGGACAAGTAACACTGAAGCTTTCTTT. Translation: CSAPRTSNTEAFF.

V gene TRBV27 combines with J gene TRBJ2-7; no clear D. V gave up 1 base and J gave up 6 bases, with 10 bases separating them. The CDR3 has 13 amino acids. In germline, CDR1 is MNHEY, CDR2 SMNVEV (reference sequence). CDR3 sequence reads: CASSLLVGTEQYF. CDR3 DNA: TGTGCCAGCAGTTTATTAGTGGGTACCGAGCAGTACTTC.

This chain joins TRBV4-1 and TRBJ2-7; 11 bases match TRBD1. This CDR3 spans 13 amino acids. J was trimmed by 5 bases and V by 6 bases; bases with no gene match: 3. Germline V CDR1 and CDR2: MGHRA, YSYEKL. In DNA, the CDR3 is TGCGCCAGCAGTCGGACAGGGGGCAACGAGCAGTACTTC. Encoded protein: CASSRTGGNEQYF.

The V call is TRBV12-5, the J call TRBJ2-7; no clear D. V lost 7 bases and J lost 2, with 6 bases in between. Germline CDR1 and CDR2: LGHNT and FRNRAP. The CDR3 is 11 amino acids. CDR3 sequence reads: CASVTTYEQYF. The CDR3 coding sequence is TGTGCTAGTGTTACCACCTACGAGCAGTACTTC.

V is TRBV5-1 and J is TRBJ2-3; no reliable D call. V was trimmed by 7 bases and J by 7 bases, leaving 7 bases between them. The CDR3 has 10 amino acids. The V gene's germline CDR1 is SGHRS and CDR2 YFSETQ. CDR3 DNA: TGCGCCAGCGTTTCCTATACGCAGTATTTT. Translating it yields CASVSYTQYF.

The V call is TRBV4-2, the J call TRBJ2-1, with 7 bases matching TRBD1. CDR1 and CDR2 from the germline V gene are LGHNA and YNFKEQ. Losses at the gene ends were 1 base for V and 0 bases for J; bases not matched to a gene: 3. The CDR3 totals 16 residues. The CDR3 here is CASSQGQGSSYNEQFF. CDR3 in DNA: TGTGCCAGCAGCCAAGGACAGGGTAGCTCCTACAATGAGCAGTTCTTC.

This clonotype was recorded only once. The rearrangement joins TRBV4-3 to TRBJ2-5; perhaps D is TRBD1 or TRBD2 (5 bases each). V was clipped by 0 bases and J by 5 bases, with 7 bases between them. In germline, CDR1 is LGHNA, CDR2 YSLEER. This CDR3 has 13 amino acids. CDR3 coding DNA: TGCGCCAGCAGCCAAGAATGGGGGGAGACCCAGTACTTC. Residues: CASSQEWGETQYF.